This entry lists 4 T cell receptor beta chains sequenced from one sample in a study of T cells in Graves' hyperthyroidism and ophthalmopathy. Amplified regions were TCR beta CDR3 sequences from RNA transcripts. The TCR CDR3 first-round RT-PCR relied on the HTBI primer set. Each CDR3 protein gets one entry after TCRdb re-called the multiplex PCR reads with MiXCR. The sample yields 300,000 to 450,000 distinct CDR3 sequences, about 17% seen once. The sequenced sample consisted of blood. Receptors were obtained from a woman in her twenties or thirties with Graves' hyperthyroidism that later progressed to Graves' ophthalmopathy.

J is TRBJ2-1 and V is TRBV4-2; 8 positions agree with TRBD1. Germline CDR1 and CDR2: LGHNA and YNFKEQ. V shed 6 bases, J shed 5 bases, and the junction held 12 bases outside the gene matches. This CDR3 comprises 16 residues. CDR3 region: CASRHQGDRGNNEQFF. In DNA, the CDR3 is TGTGCCAGCAGGCACCAAGGTGACAGGGGAAACAATGAGCAGTTCTTC.

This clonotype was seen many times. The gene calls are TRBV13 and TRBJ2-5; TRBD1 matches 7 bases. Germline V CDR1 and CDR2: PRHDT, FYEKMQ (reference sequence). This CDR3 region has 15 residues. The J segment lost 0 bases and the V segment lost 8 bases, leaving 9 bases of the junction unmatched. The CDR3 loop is CASSKGGTYQETQYF. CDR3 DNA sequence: TGTGCCAGCTCCAAAGGGGGCACGTACCAAGAGACCCAGTACTTC. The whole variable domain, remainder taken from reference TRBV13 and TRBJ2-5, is AAGVIQSPRHLIKEKRETATLKCYPIPRHDTVYWYQQGPGQDPQFLISFYEKMQSDKGSIPDRFSAQQFSDYHSELNMSSLELGDSALYFCASSKGGTYQETQYFGPGTRLLVL.

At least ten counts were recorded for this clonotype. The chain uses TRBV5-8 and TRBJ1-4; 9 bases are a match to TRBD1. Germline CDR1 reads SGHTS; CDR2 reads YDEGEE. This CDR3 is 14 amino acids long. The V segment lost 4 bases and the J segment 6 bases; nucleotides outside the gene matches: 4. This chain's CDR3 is CASSPRQGDEKLFF. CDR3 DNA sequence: TGTGCCAGCAGCCCCCGACAGGGGGATGAAAAACTGTTTTTT.

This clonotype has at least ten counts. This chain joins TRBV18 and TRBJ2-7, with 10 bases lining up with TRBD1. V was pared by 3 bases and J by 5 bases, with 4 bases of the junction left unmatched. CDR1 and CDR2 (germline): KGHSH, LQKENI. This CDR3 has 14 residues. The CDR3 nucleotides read TGTGCCAGCTCACCCGGGACAGGGGTCCACGAGCAGTACTTC. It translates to CASSPGTGVHEQYF.